This TCR beta chain was documented in a study of shared clonotypes between healthy human individuals. Study in general: In total, the donors were a couple of women and a few men aged 18 to 49. Overall study findings and caveats: In contrast to clonotypes shared by all four donors, non-shared clonotypes had lower generation probabilities. There were few donors, and this limited the genetic and exposure-history diversity represented.

Per the study methods: ImmunoSEQ gave junction-only sequences without quality scores, so filtering differed. Assay used: immunoSEQ multiplex PCR; TCRdb lists only in-frame clones, some missing. D and trimming were read from the DNA, whereas the V and J calls and clone size are those reported in that table. Of millions of clones in the sample, 80% to 95% were seen once. In regard to this clone: Its matching antigen is unknown.

Trimming removed 4 bases at V and 2 bases at J, with 10 bases between. The CDR3 totals 14 residues. Germline V gene sequence: CDR1 SGHRS, CDR2 YFSETQ. This clonotype was obtained from a man between 18 and 29 years old in good health. Some clones in this sample may be carry-over from other donors' samples. This chain uses TRBV5-1 with TRBJ1-3; the D is unclear. Sequencing was carried out using naive CD4+ T cells from PBMCs. Subset defined: CD45RA+ positively selected. Written as DNA, the CDR3 is TGCGCCAGCAGCGATACCAGAGCTGGAAACACCATATATTTT. It codes for CASSDTRAGNTIYF.